This T cell receptor (beta chain) was recovered during a study of tumor-infiltrating lymphocytes in primary liver carcinoma. Findings and limits, study-wide: CD4+ and CD8+ repertoires could not be compared in these unsorted bulk samples. Tumors had a top-250-clone fraction that was significantly higher than blood (p = 0.039).

This clonotype was seen a handful of times. What it recognizes is unknown. Unsorted whole blood yielded the blood RNA, and germline DNA was also extracted. The investigators made TCR beta cDNA from roughly 0.55 ug total RNA, using a constant-region primer. Libraries covering TCR beta were generated through three nested multiplex PCR rounds (using a slightly modified ARM-PCR). One entry per CDR3 protein, called by TCRdb with MiXCR from the multiplex PCR reads. Among 150,000 to 200,000 distinct CDR3 sequences listed, roughly three fifths were seen once. This clonotype was sampled from a man between 35 and 55 years old with primary liver carcinoma and hepatitis B virus infection. The source material was peripheral blood.

The chain's CDR3 is CASSRGTGVGAEAFF. Here the CDR3 DNA reads TGTGCCAGCAGTCGGGGAACAGGGGTCGGGGCTGAAGCTTTCTTT. The V gene is TRBV12-3 or TRBV12-4, the J gene TRBJ1-1; 7 nucleotides agree with TRBD1. The CDR3 covers 15 residues. J was trimmed by 6 bases and V by 5 bases; bases with no gene match: 12.